This TCR beta chain derives from a study of control samples from healthy donors and cancer patients (dated by TCRdb to about 2020). The junction carries 26 bases between V and J, which are trimmed by 7 bases and 4 bases respectively. According to the germline V gene, CDR1 reads SNHLY and CDR2 reads FYNNEI. The CDR3 numbers 17 residues from cysteine through phenylalanine. The retained sequence is limited to the CDR3, 51 bases, with the frame set at the first base. The library was generated by the immunoSEQ multiplex PCR assay. This immuneACCESS table, as held by TCRdb, lists in-frame sequences with V and J called but not all clones. Of the missing ones, under half trace to an unresolved V gene in checked studies; the others have no known cause. The sample yields about 150,000 clones; over 90% were counted once. The ten top clones hold under 2.5% of the sample. On this clone: This receptor's antigen is unknown. No base qualities exist here, and no much larger clone lies one base off it.

The sample was blood. The chain employs TRBV2 and TRBJ2-7; D gene: possibly TRBD2, on 6 matching bases. The receptor was derived from a man aged 45 to 65 in good health. The DNA sequence follows: TGTGCCAGCATGCTTACCGTCATCGGTCCTGGGAGGTACGAGCAGTACTTC. Its coded protein is CASMLTVIGPGRYEQYF.